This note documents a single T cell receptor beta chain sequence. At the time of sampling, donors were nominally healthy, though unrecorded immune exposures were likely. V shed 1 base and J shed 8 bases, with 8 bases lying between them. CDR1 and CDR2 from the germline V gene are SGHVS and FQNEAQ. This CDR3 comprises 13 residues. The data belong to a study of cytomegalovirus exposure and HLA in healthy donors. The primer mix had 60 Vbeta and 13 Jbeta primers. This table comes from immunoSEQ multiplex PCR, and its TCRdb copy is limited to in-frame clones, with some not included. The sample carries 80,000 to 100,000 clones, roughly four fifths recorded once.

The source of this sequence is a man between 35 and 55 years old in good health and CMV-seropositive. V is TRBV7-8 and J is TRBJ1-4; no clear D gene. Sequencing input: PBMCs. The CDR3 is CASSLGLREKLFF. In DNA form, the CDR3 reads TGTGCCAGCAGCTTAGGGTTGCGGGAAAAACTGTTTTTT.